The 2 T cell receptor beta chains listed next were all sequenced from one sample in a study of T cells after yellow fever vaccination. TCRdb used MiXCR to reprocess the 5' RACE reads, holding one entry per CDR3 protein. Counted here are 450,000 to 550,000 distinct CDR3 sequences, roughly 22% occurring once; the ten biggest clones make up about 15%. The sample was PBMCs, taken 21 days after the first yellow fever vaccination. The receptors come from a man aged 18 to 29 who received the YFV17D yellow fever vaccine.

The rearrangement links TRBV18 to TRBJ2-3, with 13 nucleotides matching TRBD2. This CDR3 is 17 amino acids long. Losses at the gene ends were 3 bases for V and 0 bases for J; bases not matched to a gene: 3. The germline gives CDR1 KGHSH, CDR2 LQKENI. CDR3 sequence: CASSPRTSGGSTDTQYF. CDR3 DNA sequence: TGTGCCAGCTCACCCCGGACTAGCGGGGGTAGCACAGATACGCAGTATTTT.

The rearrangement joins TRBV5-1 to TRBJ2-7; TRBD1 aligns across 7 bases. Per germline, CDR1 SGHRS and CDR2 YFSETQ. The V segment lost 0 bases and the J segment 1 base; nucleotides outside the gene matches: 1. There are 14 residues in the CDR3. CDR3 DNA: TGCGCCAGCAGCTTGGAGGGACAGTCCTACGAGCAGTACGTC. This translates into CASSLEGQSYEQYV.